These 29 T cell receptor beta chains were all obtained from the same sample, sequenced in a study of T cell responses to AZD1222 COVID-19 vaccine. Method: immunoSEQ multiplex PCR; TCRdb's copy keeps in-frame clones and lacks some. The table includes about 160,000 clones, more than 80% detected once. The material sequenced was peripheral blood, taken on day 0 of AZD1222 vaccination. These receptors came from an adult in good health.

The chain is built from TRBV9 and TRBJ1-5; 9 bases fit TRBD1. Germline lookup yields CDR1 SGDLS and CDR2 YYNGEE. The CDR3 loop spans 16 amino acids. J gave up 7 bases and V 0 bases, and 8 bases lay outside the gene matches. This chain's CDR3 is CASSVGGQGVGQPQHF. The CDR3 nucleotides read TGTGCCAGCAGCGTAGGGGGACAGGGTGTAGGCCAGCCCCAGCATTTT.

The rearrangement joins TRBV19 to TRBJ1-1; 7 bases match TRBD1. The CDR3 is 14 amino acids. The V gene's germline CDR1 is LNHDA and CDR2 SQIVND (reference sequence). After removal of 6 bases from V and 0 bases from J, the junction contained 4 bases not matched to a gene. CDR3 amino acids: CASRQGGLNTEAFF. CDR3 bases: TGTGCCAGTAGGCAGGGGGGGTTGAACACTGAAGCTTTCTTT.

The chain recombines TRBV2 with TRBJ1-3; D might be TRBD1 (5 bases). The CDR3 totals 16 residues. Trimming shortened V by 7 bases and J by 0 bases, and 16 bases separated the two germline ends. Germline CDR1 SNHLY, CDR2 FYNNEI. In nucleotides, the CDR3 is TGTGCCAGCACCCGGGGACTTTTGAGCTCTGGAAACACCATATATTTT. Translating gives CASTRGLLSSGNTIYF.

The CDR3 DNA sequence: TGTGCCAGCAGTCCCGGCAGGGGCTCCTACGAGCAGTACTTC. Protein sequence: CASSPGRGSYEQYF. V gene TRBV25-1 combines with J gene TRBJ2-7; tentative D call: TRBD1 (6 bases). Trimming took off 5 bases at V and 0 bases at J, with 11 bases between the two ends. The CDR3 is 14 residues long. Germline CDR1 reads MGHDK; CDR2 reads SYGVNS.

J is TRBJ2-4 and V is TRBV6-2 or TRBV6-3; perhaps TRBD1 as D (6 bases). The CDR3 runs 16 residues. CDR1 MNHEY and CDR2 SVGEGT come from the germline V gene. V was cut by 6 bases and J by 8 bases, with 23 bases left in between. For the CDR3, the DNA is TGTGCCAGCAGCCCCGTTGGTTGGGGGCCCGTCCACATTCAGTACTTC. Translating gives CASSPVGWGPVHIQYF.

This chain links TRBV4-1 with TRBJ1-6, with a possible D match to TRBD1 (6 bases). The CDR3 loop spans 17 amino acids. Trimming shortened V by 2 bases and J by 6 bases, and 17 bases separated the two germline ends. The germline gives CDR1 MGHRA, CDR2 YSYEKL. CDR3 sequence: CASSQQNTGRVNSPLHF. The DNA for the CDR3 is TGCGCCAGCAGCCAACAAAATACAGGGAGGGTTAATTCACCCCTCCACTTT.

Notes on this clone: Mismatch with germline at one junction end may stem from a read error. The chain combines TRBV7-7 with TRBJ2-5; D is ambiguous. This CDR3 is built from 15 residues. Germline V gives CDR1 SSHAT, CDR2 FNYEAQ (reference sequence). DNA of the CDR3: TGTGCTAGCAGCTCCGGACGGACGTACCAAGAGACCCAGTACTTC. Translated, it gives CASSSGRTYQETQYF.

This clone was seen a single time. The V call is TRBV19, the J call TRBJ2-1; 11 bases fit TRBD2. From germline, CDR1 is LNHDA and CDR2 SQIVND (reference sequence). The junction had 10 bases not matched to a gene; V was cut back by 5 bases and J by 4 bases. This CDR3 contains 17 residues. CDR3 in DNA: TGTGCCAGTAGTCTAACGGTAGCGGGGGGGGCATACAATGAGCAGTTCTTC. Protein: CASSLTVAGGAYNEQFF.

The chain carries TRBV5-1 and TRBJ2-2; 11 nucleotides align to TRBD1. This CDR3 is built from 16 residues. Trimming cost V 4 bases and J 4 bases; bases outside gene matches: 6. Germline assignment: CDR1 SGHRS and CDR2 YFSETQ. The CDR3 loop is CASSQTGTGGTGELFF. The CDR3 DNA follows: TGCGCCAGCAGCCAGACCGGGACAGGGGGCACCGGGGAGCTGTTTTTT. Based on the CDR3 plus reference TRBV5-1 and TRBJ2-2, the full variable domain is KAGVTQTPRYLIKTRGQQVTLSCSPISGHRSVSWYQQTPGQGLQFLFEYFSETQRNKGNFPGRFSGRQFSNSRSEMNVSTLELGDSALYLCASSQTGTGGTGELFFGEGSRLTVL.

The chain links TRBV3-1 (or the pseudogene TRBV3-2) to TRBJ2-5; D gene uncertain. This CDR3 has 12 residues. V was cut by 5 bases and J by 2 bases, with 6 bases left in between. Germline V gene data show CDR1 as LGHDT and CDR2 as YNNKEL (reference sequence). CDR3 residues: CASSGMQETQYF. CDR3 sequence (DNA): TGTGCCAGCAGCGGCATGCAAGAGACCCAGTACTTC.

The J gene is TRBJ1-1, the V gene TRBV3-1 (or the pseudogene TRBV3-2), with D perhaps matching TRBD1 (5 bases). Germline CDR1 is LGHDT and CDR2 is YNNKEL (reference sequence). V shed 0 bases and J shed 4 bases, with 9 bases lying between them. The CDR3 covers 14 residues. The CDR3 coding sequence is TGTGCCAGCAGCCAAGAGGCGGGGGTCACTGAAGCTTTCTTT. Encoded protein: CASSQEAGVTEAFF.

This sequence joins TRBV19 and TRBJ2-2; D possibly corresponds to TRBD2 (7 bases). This CDR3 contains 17 residues. V lost 3 bases and J lost 1, with 15 bases in between. Germline CDR1 and CDR2: LNHDA and SQIVND (reference sequence). CDR3 coding DNA: TGTGCCAGTAGTATTAGGGGGGGACCCAAGAACACCGGGGAGCTGTTTTTT. It yields the protein CASSIRGGPKNTGELFF.

The rearrangement links TRBV5-6 to TRBJ1-2; no clear D gene. The CDR3 contains 13 residues. Germline CDR1 is SGHDT and CDR2 is YYEEEE. Trimming left V 0 bases short and J 4 bases short, with 7 bases between. The CDR3 DNA reads as TGTGCCAGCAGCTTGGGTGGAGGCTATGGCTACACCTTC. Its translation is CASSLGGGYGYTF.

V and J are TRBV5-6 and TRBJ2-7; D is perhaps TRBD1 (5 bases). The CDR3 spans 15 residues. Trimming left V 0 bases short and J 7 bases short, with 17 bases between. CDR1 and CDR2 (germline): SGHDT, YYEEEE. CDR3 sequence reads: CASSLVAQGAGEQYF. CDR3 coding DNA: TGTGCCAGCAGCTTGGTAGCCCAGGGTGCTGGTGAGCAGTACTTC.

The chain has TRBV28 and TRBJ2-1, with D possibly TRBD2 on 5 matching bases. V dropped 1 base and J dropped 8 bases, with 6 bases sitting between them. In germline, CDR1 is MDHEN, CDR2 SYDVKM. This CDR3 contains 12 residues. In nucleotides, the CDR3 is TGTGCCAGCAGTTTATTCGGGGATGAGCAGTTCTTC. It encodes CASSLFGDEQFF.

J is TRBJ1-2 and V is TRBV5-8, with D perhaps matching TRBD1 (6 bases). The CDR3 is made up of 15 amino acids. Trimming left V 4 bases short and J 0 bases short, with 13 bases between. In germline, CDR1 is SGHTS, CDR2 YDEGEE. As DNA, the CDR3 is TGTGCCAGCAGCCTCGGGACACCAGCTAACTATGGCTACACCTTC. Encoded protein: CASSLGTPANYGYTF. The full variable domain, with the rest looked up from reference TRBV5-8 and TRBJ1-2, is EAGVTQSPTHLIKTRGQQATLRCSPISGHTSVYWYQQALGLGLQFLLWYDEGEERNRGNFPPRFSGRQFPNYSSELNVNALELEDSALYLCASSLGTPANYGYTFGSGTRLTVV.

The chain recombines TRBV19 with TRBJ1-3; D is ambiguous. Trimming left V 6 bases short and J 10 bases short, with 10 bases between. This CDR3 spans 11 amino acids. Germline V gene sequence: CDR1 LNHDA, CDR2 SQIVND (reference sequence). The CDR3 loop reads CASRIGGTIYF. For the CDR3, the DNA is TGTGCCAGTAGGATCGGAGGGACCATATATTTT.

The rearrangement links TRBV6-6 to TRBJ2-7, with a tentative D call TRBD2 (6 bases). V lost 5 bases, J lost 2 bases, and 16 bases lay in between. The CDR3 loop spans 15 amino acids. The germline V gene has CDR1 MNHNY and CDR2 SVGAGI (reference sequence). In DNA form, the CDR3 reads TGTGCCAGCAGTCCACTGGGGAGGCAAACCTACGAGCAGTACTTC. It yields the protein CASSPLGRQTYEQYF.

V usage is TRBV10-1 and J usage is TRBJ1-2; a weak D match, TRBD1 (5 bases). Between the trimmed V and J ends, which lost 3 bases and 4 bases, there was a span of 9 bases. Germline V gene data show CDR1 as WNHNN and CDR2 as SYGVQD (reference sequence). This CDR3 spans 13 amino acids. CDR3 amino acids: CASSDNRIYGYTF. In DNA, the CDR3 is TGCGCCAGCAGTGACAACAGGATCTATGGCTACACCTTC.

CDR3 in amino acids: CASVLSGVTDTQYF. For the CDR3, the DNA is TGCGCCAGCGTACTCAGCGGGGTAACAGATACGCAGTATTTT. V and J are TRBV5-1 and TRBJ2-3; 7 bases fit TRBD2. CDR3 length equals 14 residues. Germline CDR1 and CDR2: SGHRS and YFSETQ. The V segment lost 7 bases and the J segment 3 bases; nucleotides outside the gene matches: 8.

This clone was picked up a small number of times. The rearrangement uses TRBV9 and TRBJ2-5, with TRBD2 identical over 12 bases. From germline, CDR1 is SGDLS and CDR2 YYNGEE. CDR3 size: 16 residues. V dropped 3 bases and J dropped 5; count of bases not matched to a gene: 8. The CDR3 here is CASSDQHGLAGETQYF. CDR3 coding DNA: TGTGCCAGCAGCGACCAGCACGGACTAGCGGGGGAGACCCAGTACTTC.

J is TRBJ1-2 and V is TRBV29-1, with no clear D. Trimming took 1 base from V and 4 from J, leaving 13 bases between them. The germline V gene has CDR1 SQVTM and CDR2 ANQGSEA. There are 14 residues in the CDR3. As DNA, the CDR3 is TGCAGCGTTGAAGCGGCAGGTCTGGCCTATGGCTACACCTTC. This gives the protein CSVEAAGLAYGYTF.

The gene calls are TRBV7-3 and TRBJ2-7; D is uncertain. The V and J ends lost 1 base and 0 bases respectively, with 10 bases between them. CDR3 size: 15 residues. The germline V gene encodes CDR1 SGHTA and CDR2 FQGTGA. The CDR3 DNA reads as TGTGCCAGCAGCTTAAGGGCCGGAGACTCCTACGAGCAGTACTTC. Protein: CASSLRAGDSYEQYF.

This clone appeared many times. Other DNA sequences in the same sample also yield this CDR3. The rearrangement links TRBV7-2 to TRBJ2-5; 8 bases agree with TRBD1. Germline CDR1 and CDR2: SGHTA and FQGNSA. V shed 0 bases and J 4 bases; nucleotides not matched to a gene: 4. The CDR3 extends over 15 amino acids. This CDR3 is CASSLAAGTGETQYF. CDR3 bases: TGTGCCAGCAGCTTAGCTGCTGGGACAGGAGAGACCCAGTACTTC. The full variable domain, its missing parts supplied by reference TRBV7-2 and TRBJ2-5, is GAGVSQSPSNKVTEKGKDVELRCDPISGHTALYWYRQSLGQGLEFLIYFQGNSAPDKSGLPSDRFSAERTGGSVSTLTIQRTQQEDSAVYLCASSLAAGTGETQYFGPGTRLLVL.

The V and J genes are TRBV18 and TRBJ2-7; D gene ambiguous. V lost 1 base, J lost 0 bases, and 19 bases lay in between. Germline V gene data show CDR1 as KGHSH and CDR2 as LQKENI. The CDR3 totals 18 residues. CDR3 amino acids: CASSPRGREPSSSYEQYF. CDR3 DNA: TGTGCCAGCTCACCACGTGGACGTGAGCCCTCAAGCTCCTACGAGCAGTACTTC.

This chain connects TRBV11-2 to TRBJ1-2; 7 bases are shared with TRBD1. The germline V gene has CDR1 SGHAT and CDR2 FQNNGV. J lost 6 bases, V lost 4 bases, and 11 bases had no gene match. This CDR3 contains 15 residues. DNA of the CDR3: TGTGCCAGCAGCTCCACAGACAGGGCCGCTGATGGCTACACCTTC. Amino acids: CASSSTDRAADGYTF.

CDR3 bases: TGTGCCAGCTCACTAGGGAGGGGGGCCACAGATACGCAGTATTTT. The encoded protein is CASSLGRGATDTQYF. The gene calls are TRBV18 and TRBJ2-3, with D perhaps TRBD2 (7 bases). Germline CDR1 reads KGHSH; CDR2 reads LQKENI. Trimming took off 4 bases at V and 2 bases at J, with 13 bases between the two ends. The CDR3 is 15 amino acids.

The chain employs TRBV6-5 and TRBJ1-4; TRBD1 matches at 9 bases. Germline V gene lookup returns CDR1 MNHEY and CDR2 SVGAGI. The CDR3 length is 15 residues. Trimming took 2 bases from V and 7 from J; bases not matched to a gene: 5. CDR3 loop: CASSYRPGQGEKLFF. The CDR3 nucleotides are TGTGCCAGCAGTTACCGGCCGGGACAGGGTGAAAAACTGTTTTTT.

The chain links TRBV19 to TRBJ1-5; D call uncertain. The CDR3 is made up of 16 amino acids. Per germline, CDR1 LNHDA and CDR2 SQIVND (reference sequence). With 3 bases removed from V and 2 bases from J, the gap between germline ends came to 14 bases. CDR3 amino acids: CASSIIGYAGNQPQHF. The CDR3 DNA reads TGTGCCAGTAGTATTATAGGTTATGCTGGCAATCAGCCCCAGCATTTT.